The TCR beta chain described here comes from a study of T cells after yellow fever vaccination. Broader study findings: Repertoires obtained by FACS sorting could include abundant clonotypes that entered as contaminants from the bulk population. Although the secondary response was weaker, it peaked faster, at day 5 versus 15.

Comments on this clonotype: Antigen: not known.

Trimming shortened V by 0 bases and J by 0 bases, and 27 bases separated the two germline ends. The V gene's germline CDR1 is MGHRA and CDR2 YSYEKL. The CDR3 covers 21 residues. TCRdb re-analysed the 5' RACE reads in MiXCR, keeping a single row per CDR3 protein. This repertoire shows approximately 510,000 distinct CDR3 sequences, 20% to 25% found once; its top ten account for about 16%. This specimen consisted of PBMCs, obtained approximately 22 days after the first yellow fever vaccination. This receptor was identified in a man between 18 and 29 years old who received the YFV17D yellow fever vaccine. V and J are TRBV4-1 and TRBJ2-7; D is unresolved. The CDR3 coding sequence is TGCGCCAGCAGCCAAGAAAACCCCGGCAGGTATGGGTTTCAGTCCTCCTACGAGCAGTACTTC. Translation gives CASSQENPGRYGFQSSYEQYF.